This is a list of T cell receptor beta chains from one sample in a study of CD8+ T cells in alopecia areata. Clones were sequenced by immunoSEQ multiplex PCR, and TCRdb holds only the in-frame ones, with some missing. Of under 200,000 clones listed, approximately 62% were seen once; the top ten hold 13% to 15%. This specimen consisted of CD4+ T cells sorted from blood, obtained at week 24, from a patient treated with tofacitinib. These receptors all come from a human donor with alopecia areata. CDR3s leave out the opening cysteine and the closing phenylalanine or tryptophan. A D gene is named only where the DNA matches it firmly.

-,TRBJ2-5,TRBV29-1,SARAGSAQETQY
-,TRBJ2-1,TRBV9,ASSVEHGTSWNEQF
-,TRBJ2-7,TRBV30,ASGRFYEQY
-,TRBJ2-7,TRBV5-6,ASSSRYEQY
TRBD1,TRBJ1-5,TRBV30,AWSVRGGGGQPQH
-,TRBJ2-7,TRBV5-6,ASSFRGYSYEQY
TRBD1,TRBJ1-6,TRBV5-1,ASSYDGQGIYNSPLH
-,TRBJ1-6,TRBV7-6,ASSKQDSTGSPLH
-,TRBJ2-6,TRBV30,TWSHNSGANVLT
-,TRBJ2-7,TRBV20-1,SAWVYEQY
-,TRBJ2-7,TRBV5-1,ASSPRAEQY
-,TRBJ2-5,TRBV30,AWGWEVGGSQY
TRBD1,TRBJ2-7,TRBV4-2,ASSPLGQGGYEQY
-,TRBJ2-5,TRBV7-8,ASSLVAGPQETQY
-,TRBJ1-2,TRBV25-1,ASSDALGEGRYGYT
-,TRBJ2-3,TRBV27,ASSQAASHGDTQY
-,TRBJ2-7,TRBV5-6,ASSYTGTLSYEQY
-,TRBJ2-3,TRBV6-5,ASSYRGTDTQY
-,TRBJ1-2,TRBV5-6,ASSHTSGGYT
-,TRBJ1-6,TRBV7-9,ASRGWGSYNSPLH
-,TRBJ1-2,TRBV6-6,ASTSAKGGFGYT
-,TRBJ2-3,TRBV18,ASSPPNAPLAITQY
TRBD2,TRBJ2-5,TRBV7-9,ASSPHSGGISETQY
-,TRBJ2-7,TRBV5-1,ASSFRGTTYEQY
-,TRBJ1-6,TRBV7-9,ASSLDSLRNSPLH
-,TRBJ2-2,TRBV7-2,ASSTRAAGELF
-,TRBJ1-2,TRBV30,AWSRRGGGGYT
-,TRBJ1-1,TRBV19,ASSRTGKAEAF
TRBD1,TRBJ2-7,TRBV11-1,ASSGTMGQLSYEQY
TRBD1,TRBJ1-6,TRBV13,ASSEGARRSPLH
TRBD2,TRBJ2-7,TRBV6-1,ASGEGPLRQY
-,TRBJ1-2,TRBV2,ASSEVGYGYT
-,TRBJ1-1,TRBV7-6,ASSLWDEGTEAF
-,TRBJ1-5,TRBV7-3,AKGSNQPQH
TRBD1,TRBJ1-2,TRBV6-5,ASSPTGAYGYT
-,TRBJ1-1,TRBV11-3,ASSSLAGANTEAF
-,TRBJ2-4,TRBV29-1,SVGGRAKNIQY
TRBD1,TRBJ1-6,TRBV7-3,ASSLTGTDNSPLH
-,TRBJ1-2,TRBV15,ATSRPGSRRDGYT
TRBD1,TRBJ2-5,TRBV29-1,SVSTGQETQY
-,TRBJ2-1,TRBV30,AWSVQIGAGRLYNEQF
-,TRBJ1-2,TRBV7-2,ASSSTLAGTTSGYT
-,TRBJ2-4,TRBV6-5,ASKKGRLAKNIQY
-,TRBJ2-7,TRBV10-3,AIGSGSYEQY
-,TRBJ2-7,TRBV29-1,SVEDYPAGTVFNEQY
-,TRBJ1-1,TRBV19,ASSTSVNTEAF
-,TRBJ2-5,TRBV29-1,STWEAQETQY
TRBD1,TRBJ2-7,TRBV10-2,ASSELGQISYEQY
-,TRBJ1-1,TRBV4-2,ASSHRGDTEAF
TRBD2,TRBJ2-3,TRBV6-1,ASSEVGLAGDTQY